This T cell receptor beta chain was recorded in a study of cytotoxic CD8 clonotypes in ibrutinib-treated CLL. On the study more broadly: In all, about a dozen patients were relapsed/refractory, approximately 14 were treatment-naive and roughly 18 were IGHV unmutated. A mean of around 270,000 productive templates and 90,000 or so productive rearrangements was obtained per sample.

The CDR3 sequence is 15 residues long. CDR1 is SGHTA and CDR2 is FQGNSA in the germline V gene. Trimming left V 3 bases short and J 2 bases short, with 12 bases between. Profiling relied on immunoSEQ multiplex PCR, and the TCRdb table lists in-frame clones only, not all of them. Seen here are about 140,000 clones, about 80% observed once, and the top ten hold approximately 28%. Sequences were derived from PBMCs, sampled after 12 months of ibrutinib treatment. V is TRBV7-2 and J is TRBJ2-3, with TRBD1 as a possible D gene (5 bases). The TCR originated in a human donor with chronic lymphocytic leukemia. CDR3 nucleotide sequence: TGTGCCAGCAGCTTTTCCGCAGGGAACACAGATACGCAGTATTTT. Amino acids: CASSFSAGNTDTQYF.